This TCR beta chain was observed in a study of T cells in Graves' hyperthyroidism and ophthalmopathy. Study context: Peripheral blood draws took place at initial diagnosis, ahead of any treatment. Study-level findings and limits: Most clonotypes that expanded in the thyroid above 0.001 also showed up in blood.

With regard to this clonotype: Its antigen remains unidentified.

V was clipped by 5 bases and J by 11 bases, with 21 bases between them. This CDR3 region has 14 residues. Germline loops: CDR1 MDHEN, CDR2 SYDVKM. The investigators amplified TCR beta CDR3 regions from RNA transcripts. HTBI primers were the set used in a first-round RT-PCR of the TCR CDR3. MiXCR, applied by TCRdb to the multiplex PCR reads, yields one record per CDR3 protein. The sample consists of around 300,000 distinct CDR3 sequences, over 20% of them appearing once. Extraction of PBMCs used roughly 9.3 ml of fresh peripheral blood. The chain couples TRBV28 to TRBJ1-1; D might be TRBD1 (5 bases). The source material was blood. The receptor's source is a man under 40 with Graves' ophthalmopathy. The CDR3 loop is CASSPAGTAKRAFF. Written as DNA, the CDR3 is TGTGCCAGCAGTCCGGCCGGGACGGCAAAGAGGGCTTTCTTT.